A selection of T cell receptor beta chains follows, all from one sample in a study of cytomegalovirus exposure and HLA in healthy donors. The table came from immunoSEQ multiplex PCR; TCRdb's copy has only in-frame clones and leaves some out. The repertoire holds some 96,000 clones, with 64% as singletons. The sequencing sample was made of PBMCs. These receptors all come from a man in his 60s in good health and CMV-seronegative. Each CDR3 is given with its conserved first and last residue.

J: TRBJ1-5; V: TRBV19; CDR3: CASSMSQGNQPQHF
J: TRBJ1-1; V: TRBV19; CDR3: CASSIKGNWSGAFF
J: TRBJ2-7; V: TRBV7-9; CDR3: CASSLPGTGKSYEQYF
J: TRBJ2-7; V: TRBV12-5; CDR3: CASGLIPGPYYEQYF
J: TRBJ1-3; V: TRBV28; CDR3: CASSPQGAGGNTIYF
J: TRBJ1-4; V: TRBV7-6; CDR3: CASSLEGGEKLFF
J: TRBJ2-7; V: TRBV5-1; CDR3: CASSFSTSGVYEQYF
J: TRBJ2-2; V: TRBV5-1; CDR3: CASVEDSTGELFF
J: TRBJ2-7; V: TRBV5-1; CDR3: CASRRAGEPHEQYF
J: TRBJ1-1; V: TRBV28; CDR3: CASRATRGSNTEAFF
J: TRBJ1-1; V: TRBV11-3; CDR3: CASSSGENTEAFF
J: TRBJ2-7; V: TRBV5-1; CDR3: CASSLEGSGYEQYF
J: TRBJ1-5; V: TRBV6-6; CDR3: CASSYSTGISNQPQHF
J: TRBJ1-1; V: TRBV7-3; CDR3: CASADRGSGTEAFF
J: TRBJ2-7; V: TRBV5-1; CDR3: CASRRDSYEQYF
J: TRBJ1-2; V: TRBV18; CDR3: CASSPSGEAYTF
J: TRBJ1-5; V: TRBV28; CDR3: CASSLPGQGGQPQHF
J: TRBJ2-1; V: TRBV7-3; CDR3: CASSWLADQYNEQFF
J: TRBJ1-6; V: TRBV2; CDR3: CASKDKDLGNSPLHF
J: TRBJ2-3; V: TRBV30; CDR3: CAWTRNGLAGNTDTQYF
J: TRBJ2-1; V: TRBV27; CDR3: CASQGSTGAYNEQFF
J: TRBJ1-5; V: TRBV9; CDR3: CASSGGVDQPQHF
J: TRBJ2-3; V: TRBV19; CDR3: CASSSWGGVSTDTQYF
J: TRBJ2-5; V: TRBV6-1; CDR3: CASSSGEETQYF
J: TRBJ2-6; V: TRBV5-1; CDR3: CASRLTAGSGGAGANVLTF
J: TRBJ2-7; V: TRBV30; CDR3: CAWSPLGLRQYF
J: TRBJ2-1; V: TRBV6-5; CDR3: CASSYRLAGGGGEQFF
J: TRBJ2-2; V: TRBV7-6; CDR3: CARNLLAGGDTGELFF
J: TRBJ2-1; V: TRBV7-9; CDR3: CASSLQGAHRYNEQFF
J: TRBJ1-1; V: TRBV2; CDR3: CARGQGADSEAFF
J: TRBJ1-2; V: TRBV6-1; CDR3: CASSESGGYYGYTF
J: TRBJ2-3; V: TRBV25-1; CDR3: CASSELSDNTDTQYF
J: TRBJ2-7; V: TRBV7-9; CDR3: CASSPFLSYEQYF
J: TRBJ2-7; V: TRBV7-3; CDR3: CASTQGQGAYEQYF
J: TRBJ1-1; V: TRBV21-1; CDR3: CASSGRGGGMNTEAFF
J: TRBJ2-5; V: TRBV5-4; CDR3: CASSPRTSGQETQYF
J: TRBJ2-7; V: TRBV5-1; CDR3: CASSHGLADTYEQYF
J: TRBJ1-6; V: TRBV6-6; CDR3: CASSYDGEGSPLHF
J: TRBJ1-4; V: TRBV7-2; CDR3: CASSLAEGANEKLFF
J: TRBJ1-5; V: TRBV2; CDR3: CASSEGDSSQPQHF
J: TRBJ2-3; V: TRBV1; CDR3: CTSSQDQTSGLTDTQYF
J: TRBJ2-7; V: TRBV2; CDR3: CASSEAGQGYEQYF